This TCR beta chain was observed in a study of blood T cell repertoires in COVID-19. Study in general: Sources were T cells, B-cell-depleted T cells, or PBMCs; the material itself was cDNA or gDNA.

Measured with immunoSEQ multiplex PCR; TCRdb has only the in-frame clones, and not every one. The data contain about 55,000 clones, roughly four fifths of them singletons. The CDR3 has 15 amino acids. V shed 5 bases, J shed 2 bases, and the junction held 8 bases outside the gene matches. Germline CDR1 and CDR2: SGDLS and YYNGEE. This TCR was recovered from a woman aged 55 to 70 with acute or convalescent COVID-19. This rearrangement joins TRBV9 to TRBJ1-2; 8 bases are a match to TRBD1. The material sequenced was peripheral blood. In DNA form, the CDR3 reads TGTGCCAGCAGGGCGGGACAGGTTACCAACTATGGCTACACCTTC. Its protein is CASRAGQVTNYGYTF.